The 32 T cell receptor beta chains below come from one sample, sequenced in a study of early T cells in non-severe SARS-CoV-2 infection. TCRdb independently ran MiXCR on the 5' RACE reads; one entry per CDR3 protein. The sample shows roughly 40,000 distinct CDR3 sequences, 4.5% to 7.5% of them seen only once. The sample taken for sequencing was whole blood. The source is an adult who was a healthcare worker with PCR-confirmed SARS-CoV-2 infection or an uninfected control (not recorded which).

This clonotype was picked up a small number of times. CDR3 in amino acids: CATVRTSGTGELFF. The CDR3 coding sequence is TGTGCCACCGTTAGGACTAGCGGCACCGGGGAGCTGTTTTTT. The chain recombines TRBV15 with TRBJ2-2; 10 bases map to TRBD2. The CDR3 covers 14 residues. Looked up from germline, CDR1 is LNHNV and CDR2 is YYDKDF (reference sequence). Trimming took 8 bases from V and 4 from J; bases not matched to a gene: 4. Full variable domain (remainder filled in from reference TRBV15 and TRBJ2-2): DAMVIQNPRYQVTQFGKPVTLSCSQTLNHNVMYWYQQKSSQAPKLLFHYYDKDFNNEADTPDNFQSRRPNTSFCFLDIRSPGLGDTAMYLCATVRTSGTGELFFGEGSRLTVL.

This clonotype came up many times. The chain recombines TRBV4-1 with TRBJ1-5; D not resolved. Trimming removed 3 bases from V and 3 bases from J, with 3 bases in between. Per the germline V gene, CDR1 is MGHRA and CDR2 is YSYEKL. The CDR3 sequence is 12 residues long. The CDR3 sequence is CASSHHNQPQHF. For the CDR3, the DNA is TGCGCCAGCAGCCACCACAATCAGCCCCAGCATTTT.

The rearrangement uses TRBV19 and TRBJ2-2; the D is unclear. Germline V gives CDR1 LNHDA, CDR2 SQIVND (reference sequence). The CDR3 is 14 residues long. Trimming left V 3 bases short and J 4 bases short, with 9 bases between. The DNA of the CDR3 is TGTGCCAGTAGTATTCCCCTTGCCACCGGGGAGCTGTTTTTT. Its protein is CASSIPLATGELFF.

In this sample, this clonotype turned up many times. V is TRBV12-3 or TRBV12-4 and J is TRBJ2-7; 11 nucleotides align to TRBD2. V lost 5 bases, J lost 3 bases, and 15 bases stayed unmatched. The CDR3 runs 18 residues. The CDR3 protein is CASSPSGLAEPNNYEQYF. The CDR3 coding sequence is TGTGCCAGCAGTCCCTCGGGACTAGCGGAGCCAAACAACTACGAGCAGTACTTC.

This clonotype was observed many times. The rearrangement links TRBV10-3 to TRBJ2-1; TRBD2 agrees at 14 bases. This CDR3 is built from 15 residues. Germline V CDR1 and CDR2: ENHRY, SYGVKD. The V segment lost 5 bases and the J segment 9 bases; nucleotides outside the gene matches: 6. CDR3 sequence reads: CAISPGLAGDLEQFF. In DNA, the CDR3 is TGTGCCATCAGTCCGGGACTAGCGGGAGATCTTGAGCAGTTCTTC.

Notes on this clonotype: A much larger clone lies a single base off, so this may be a read error. Here the CDR3 omits its conserved ending phenylalanine or tryptophan, so a read error is the likely source. V usage is TRBV6-1 and J usage is TRBJ2-1; 7 bases are shared with TRBD2. This CDR3 spans 16 amino acids. Germline trimming cut 3 bases from V and 1 base from J; bases unmatched to any gene: 6. CDR1 and CDR2 (germline): MNHNS, SASEGT. This CDR3 reads CASSDFGGSSYNEQFL. The CDR3 DNA reads TGTGCCAGCAGTGATTTTGGCGGGAGTTCCTACAATGAGCAGTTCCTC.

At least ten counts were recorded for this clonotype. This chain uses TRBV27 with TRBJ2-1, with D perhaps matching TRBD2 (6 bases). The CDR3 is made up of 14 amino acids. The germline gives CDR1 MNHEY, CDR2 SMNVEV (reference sequence). The V and J ends lost 5 bases and 3 bases respectively, with 11 bases between them. The CDR3: CASSPGTYYNEQFF. CDR3 nucleotides: TGTGCCAGCAGTCCTGGGACTTACTACAATGAGCAGTTCTTC.

The table lists this clonotype with a few counts. The CDR3 sequence: CASSDYVAEQYF. The DNA of the CDR3 is TGTGCCAGCAGTGACTACGTCGCGGAGCAGTACTTC. This chain joins TRBV2 and TRBJ2-7, with D uncertain. Trimming removed 3 bases at V and 7 bases at J, with 10 bases between. The germline gives CDR1 SNHLY, CDR2 FYNNEI. The CDR3 spans 12 residues.

This clonotype has ten or more counts. CDR3 sequence reads: CASSSGTAVTDTQYF. In nucleotides, the CDR3 is TGTGCCAGCAGCTCCGGGACAGCCGTTACAGATACGCAGTATTTT. V and J are TRBV5-4 and TRBJ2-3; 7 bases are a match to TRBD1. Germline assignment: CDR1 SGHNT and CDR2 YYREEE (reference sequence). With V trimmed by 3 bases and J by 3 bases, 7 bases remained unmatched. There are 15 residues in the CDR3.

In this sample, this clonotype turned up a few times. This chain joins TRBV20-1 and TRBJ2-7; D is perhaps TRBD1 (6 bases). The CDR3 is made up of 12 amino acids. CDR1 and CDR2 from the germline V gene are DFQATT and SNEGSKA (reference sequence). V was trimmed by 4 bases and J by 3 bases, leaving 10 bases between them. In DNA form, the CDR3 reads TGCAGTGCTACAAGGGACATCTACGAGCAGTACTTC. It encodes CSATRDIYEQYF.

This clonotype was counted many times. The chain recombines TRBV7-2 with TRBJ1-6, with TRBD1 matching 9 bases. Unmatched junction bases numbered 3, after V lost 5 bases and J lost 7 bases. The CDR3 runs to 14 residues. CDR1 is SGHTA, CDR2 FQGNSA, per germline. The CDR3 DNA reads TGTGCCAGCAGCAAGGACAGGGGAAATTCACCCCTCCACTTT. Its translation is CASSKDRGNSPLHF.

In its sample, this clonotype was seen many times. V and J are TRBV30 and TRBJ2-7; 8 bases map to TRBD1. Germline assignment: CDR1 GTSNPN and CDR2 SVGIG (reference sequence). The CDR3 spans 13 residues. The CDR3 nucleotides read TGTGCGTTCAGTGTGGACAGGGCCTACGAGCAGTACTTC. The encoded protein is CAFSVDRAYEQYF.

This clonotype was recorded many times. The V gene is TRBV29-1, the J gene TRBJ2-7; D could derive from TRBD1 or TRBD2 (5 bases each). This CDR3 contains 12 residues. CDR1 and CDR2 from the germline V gene are SQVTM and ANQGSEA. The ends were cut back, 1 base at V and 9 bases at J, with 13 bases in the middle. CDR3 loop: CSVEGWGGGQYF. CDR3 DNA sequence: TGCAGCGTTGAAGGATGGGGCGGAGGGCAGTACTTC.

This clonotype has at least ten counts. V is TRBV15 and J is TRBJ1-1; D gene ambiguous. Trimming pared 7 bases from V and 4 bases from J, leaving 13 bases between. Germline V CDR1 and CDR2: LNHNV, YYDKDF (reference sequence). The CDR3 length is 13 residues. For the CDR3, the DNA is TGTGCCACCACCGAGGTGAGGCCCACTGAAGCTTTCTTT. It specifies CATTEVRPTEAFF.

In this sample, this clonotype turned up many times. The genes are TRBV28 and TRBJ1-2; TRBD1 matches at 7 bases. The V gene end was trimmed by 5 bases and the J gene end by 6 bases; junction bases not matched to a gene: 15. Germline CDR1 reads MDHEN; CDR2 reads SYDVKM. The length of the CDR3 is 16 residues. CDR3: CASSPDKIRGGDGYTF. CDR3 nucleotides: TGTGCCAGCAGTCCTGACAAGATAAGAGGGGGCGATGGCTACACCTTC.

There are many counts of this clonotype. The rearrangement joins TRBV12-3 or TRBV12-4 to TRBJ1-1, with 7 bases fitting TRBD1. This CDR3 spans 15 amino acids. J lost 5 bases, V lost 6 bases, and 12 bases had no gene match. CDR3 amino acids: CASSRSDRDGTEAFF. As DNA, the CDR3 is TGTGCCAGCAGCCGGAGTGACAGGGACGGGACTGAAGCTTTCTTT.

This clonotype was counted many times. This chain uses TRBV10-3 with TRBJ2-5; no definite D call. The CDR3 has 12 amino acids. V was shortened by 0 bases and J by 5 bases, with 4 bases between the two germline ends. Per the germline V gene, CDR1 is ENHRY and CDR2 is SYGVKD. CDR3 DNA sequence: TGTGCCATCAGTGAGTCGGGGGAGACCCAGTACTTC. Translating gives CAISESGETQYF.

This clonotype was seen many times. The V gene is TRBV19, the J gene TRBJ2-7, with D possibly matching TRBD1 (6 bases). This CDR3 is built from 15 residues. CDR1 and CDR2 from the germline V gene are LNHDA and SQIVND (reference sequence). V dropped 3 bases and J dropped 6 bases, with 18 bases sitting between them. CDR3 bases: TGTGCCAGTAGTATGTCACAGGGAACTTTCAGCGAGCAGTACTTC. Protein: CASSMSQGTFSEQYF.

The chain uses TRBV18 and TRBJ2-6; D not resolved. The V gene's germline CDR1 is KGHSH and CDR2 LQKENI. V lost 6 bases and J lost 2, with 14 bases in between. CDR3 length equals 16 residues. The CDR3 bases are TGTGCCAGCTCCCCCGCGGTATTCGCTGGGGCCAACGTCCTGACTTTC. Translating gives CASSPAVFAGANVLTF.

This clonotype occurred many times. The J gene is TRBJ1-3, the V gene TRBV7-9; no definite D call. The V gene lost 1 base and the J gene lost 4 bases, with 5 bases spanning the gap. CDR3 size: 13 residues. Germline V gene data show CDR1 as SEHNR and CDR2 as FQNEAQ (reference sequence). CDR3 in DNA: TGTGCCAGCAGCTTAGATCCCGGAAACACCATATATTTT. This sequence encodes CASSLDPGNTIYF.

This clonotype was seen ten or more times. This chain uses TRBV10-2 with TRBJ1-1; 10 bases line up with TRBD1. There are 14 residues in the CDR3. Germline V gives CDR1 WSHSY, CDR2 SAAADI. The ends lost 6 bases at V and 4 bases at J; junction bases unmatched: 5. CDR3 amino acids: CASSDRQGATEAFF. DNA of the CDR3: TGCGCCAGCAGCGACAGACAGGGGGCCACTGAAGCTTTCTTT.

This clonotype was seen just once. This clone may be a read error of a much larger clone one base away. The J gene is TRBJ2-3, the V gene TRBV12-3 or TRBV12-4; D possibly corresponds to TRBD2 (6 bases). This CDR3 spans 15 amino acids. V was trimmed by 8 bases and J by 4 bases, leaving 19 bases between them. In nucleotides, the CDR3 is TGTGCCAGCGGTCCCAACTCGGAGGGCCCAGATACGCAGTATTTT. Translated, it gives CASGPNSEGPDTQYF.

The sample holds a few counts of this clonotype. The V gene is TRBV28, the J gene TRBJ2-5, with 8 positions matching TRBD2. Germline V gene lookup returns CDR1 MDHEN and CDR2 SYDVKM. J gave up 3 bases and V 7 bases, and 1 base lay outside the gene matches. The CDR3 length is 12 residues. CDR3: CASTGGEETQYF. The CDR3 nucleotides read TGTGCCAGCACGGGAGGGGAAGAGACCCAGTACTTC.

This clonotype was seen a handful of times. The V gene is TRBV30, the J gene TRBJ1-2, with D possibly matching TRBD1 (5 bases). CDR3 length: 14 amino acids. V shed 8 bases and J shed 1 base, with 17 bases lying between them. The germline gives CDR1 GTSNPN, CDR2 SVGIG (reference sequence). CDR3 loop: CAVQVKGFNYGYTF. The CDR3 DNA follows: TGTGCCGTACAGGTGAAGGGGTTTAACTATGGCTACACCTTC. Based on the CDR3 plus reference TRBV30 and TRBJ1-2, the full variable domain is SQTIHQWPATLVQPVGSPLSLECTVEGTSNPNLYWYRQAAGRGLQLLFYSVGIGQISSEVPQNLSASRPQDRQFILSSKKLLLSDSGFYLCAVQVKGFNYGYTFGSGTRLTVV.

This clonotype came up many times. The chain combines TRBV7-9 with TRBJ2-5, with TRBD1 matching over 8 bases. The CDR3 sequence is 15 residues long. V shed 0 bases and J 4 bases; nucleotides not matched to a gene: 4. Germline V CDR1 and CDR2: SEHNR, FQNEAQ (reference sequence). This CDR3 reads CASSLAVGTGETQYF. The CDR3 region has the DNA TGTGCCAGCAGCTTAGCGGTCGGGACAGGAGAGACCCAGTACTTC.

This clonotype was counted at least ten times. The chain recombines TRBV27 with TRBJ2-1; TRBD1 agrees at 7 bases. The trim removed 5 bases at V and 0 bases at J, leaving 1 base unmatched. Germline loops: CDR1 MNHEY, CDR2 SMNVEV (reference sequence). This CDR3 spans 14 amino acids. Written as DNA, the CDR3 is TGTGCCAGCAGTGGGGACAGCTCCTACAATGAGCAGTTCTTC. This sequence encodes CASSGDSSYNEQFF.

This clonotype was seen repeatedly, ten times or more. The rearrangement joins TRBV2 to TRBJ1-5; possibly TRBD1 for D (6 bases). Germline assignment: CDR1 SNHLY and CDR2 FYNNEI. The CDR3 has 15 residues. Trimming took 3 bases from V and 3 from J, leaving 12 bases between them. The CDR3 region is CASSDAQGPNQPQHF. CDR3 sequence (DNA): TGTGCCAGCAGTGACGCTCAGGGGCCCAATCAGCCCCAGCATTTT.

This clonotype was seen ten or more times. The chain couples TRBV30 to TRBJ1-4; D is undetermined. This CDR3 contains 13 residues. The germline V and J ends were trimmed by 4 bases and 10 bases, with 16 bases remaining between them. Germline CDR1 is GTSNPN and CDR2 is SVGIG (reference sequence). CDR3 DNA: TGTGCCTGGAAACCCGGCCCTGAGGGAAAACTGTTTTTT. Translated, it gives CAWKPGPEGKLFF.

The chain uses TRBV19 and TRBJ2-1; D remains unclear. V was shortened by 0 bases and J by 5 bases, with 14 bases between the two germline ends. The CDR3 covers 16 residues. In germline, CDR1 is LNHDA, CDR2 SQIVND (reference sequence). The CDR3 loop reads CASSIEPEAGDNEQFF. DNA of the CDR3: TGTGCCAGTAGTATAGAACCCGAAGCAGGCGACAATGAGCAGTTCTTC.

Note on this clonotype: A read error is possible here, since a much larger clone lies one base away. The chain is built from TRBV18 and TRBJ2-1, with D possibly TRBD2 on 5 matching bases. This CDR3 contains 13 residues. The germline gives CDR1 KGHSH, CDR2 LQKENI. The CDR3 DNA sequence: TGTGCCGGCTCACTAGAAAATTACAATGAGCAGTTCTTC. Translation gives CAGSLENYNEQFF.

This clonotype came up many times. CDR3 in amino acids: CSAPGTDSSYEQYF. The CDR3 region has the DNA TGCAGTGCTCCCGGGACAGACAGCTCCTACGAGCAGTACTTC. The gene calls are TRBV20-1 and TRBJ2-7; 7 positions match TRBD1. This CDR3 has 14 residues. Germline values: CDR1 DFQATT, CDR2 SNEGSKA (reference sequence). V lost 5 bases to trimming and J lost 0 bases; unmatched junction nucleotides: 7.

This clonotype was seen ten or more times. The rearrangement joins TRBV6-5 to TRBJ1-3, with D possibly TRBD1 on 5 matching bases. The CDR3 has 14 amino acids. Germline-derived CDR1 and CDR2 are MNHEY and SVGAGI. Deletions cut 4 bases from V and 4 bases from J, with 11 bases between. This chain's CDR3 is CASSSVTGGNTIYF. DNA for the CDR3: TGTGCCAGCAGTTCAGTTACAGGAGGAAACACCATATATTTT.